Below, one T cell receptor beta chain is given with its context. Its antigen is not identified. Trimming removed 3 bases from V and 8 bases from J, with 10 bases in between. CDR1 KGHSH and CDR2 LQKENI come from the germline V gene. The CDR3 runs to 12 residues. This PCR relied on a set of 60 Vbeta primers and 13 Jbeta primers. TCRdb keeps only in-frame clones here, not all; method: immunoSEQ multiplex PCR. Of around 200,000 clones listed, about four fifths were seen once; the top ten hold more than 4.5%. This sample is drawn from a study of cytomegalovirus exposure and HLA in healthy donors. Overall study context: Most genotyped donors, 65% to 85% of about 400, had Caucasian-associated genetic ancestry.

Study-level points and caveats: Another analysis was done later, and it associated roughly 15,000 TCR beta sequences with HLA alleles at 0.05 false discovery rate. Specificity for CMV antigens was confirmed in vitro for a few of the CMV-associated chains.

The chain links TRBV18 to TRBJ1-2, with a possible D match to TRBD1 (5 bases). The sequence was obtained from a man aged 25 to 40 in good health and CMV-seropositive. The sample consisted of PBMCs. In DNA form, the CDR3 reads TGTGCCAGCTCACCCTTGGGGGGAGGCTACACCTTC. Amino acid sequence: CASSPLGGGYTF.